This T cell receptor beta chain was captured in a study of T cell responses to AZD1222 COVID-19 vaccine. The CDR3 has 14 amino acids. The germline V gene has CDR1 MNHEY and CDR2 SMNVEV (reference sequence). Trimming took 6 bases from V and 4 from J; bases not matched to a gene: 2. Profiling relied on immunoSEQ multiplex PCR, and the TCRdb table lists in-frame clones only, not all of them. The data show 100,000 or so clones, roughly 87% seen once. V and J are TRBV27 and TRBJ1-5; 11 bases match TRBD1. The specimen comprised peripheral blood, sampled on day 0 of AZD1222 vaccination. This sequence originates from an adult in good health. The CDR3 is CASSGDRGNQPQHF. The CDR3 DNA sequence: TGTGCCAGCAGCGGGGACAGGGGGAATCAGCCCCAGCATTTT.